One and the same sample provided the 24 T cell receptor beta chains below, sequenced in a study of OX40 agonist ivuxolimab in advanced cancers. This table comes from immunoSEQ multiplex PCR, and its TCRdb copy is limited to in-frame clones, with some not included. This table holds about 75,000 clones, 86% found once. The specimen was CD4+ or CD8+ T cells sorted from blood, collected in a trial of the OX40 agonist ivuxolimab. These receptors all stem from an adult with an advanced solid tumor such as melanoma, head and neck, liver or kidney cancer.

The chain combines TRBV19 with TRBJ2-7; 9 nucleotides match TRBD1. The CDR3 length is 13 residues. The V gene's germline CDR1 is LNHDA and CDR2 SQIVND (reference sequence). V lost 2 bases and J lost 5; bases outside the gene matches: 1. The CDR3 bases are TGTGCCAGTAGTATAACAGGGGGCAACGAGCAGTACTTC. Translating gives CASSITGGNEQYF.

The chain is built from TRBV2 and TRBJ2-3, with 7 bases lining up with TRBD1. There are 15 residues in the CDR3. Germline CDR1 is SNHLY and CDR2 is FYNNEI. V dropped 6 bases and J dropped 0; count of bases not matched to a gene: 6. This CDR3 is CASRLRDSSTDTQYF. The DNA of the CDR3 is TGTGCCAGCAGACTCCGGGACAGTAGCACAGATACGCAGTATTTT.

The chain has TRBV5-1 and TRBJ2-4, with D perhaps TRBD2 (5 bases). The CDR3 is made up of 15 amino acids. Deletions cut 5 bases from V and 1 base from J, with 13 bases between. Germline values: CDR1 SGHRS, CDR2 YFSETQ. The CDR3 DNA reads as TGCGCCAGCAGGCGACCGGACTGGGCCAAAAACATTCAGTACTTC. Translating gives CASRRPDWAKNIQYF.

This clone was seen only once. This chain links TRBV4-1 with TRBJ2-7; TRBD1 matches at 7 bases. Trimming removed 0 bases from V and 0 bases from J; junction bases left unmatched: 8. This CDR3 is 17 amino acids long. The germline V gene has CDR1 MGHRA and CDR2 YSYEKL. Here the CDR3 reads CASSQDTTGPTSYEQYF. CDR3 bases: TGCGCCAGCAGCCAAGATACGACAGGGCCGACCTCCTACGAGCAGTACTTC.

This chain connects TRBV2 to TRBJ2-3; D gene ambiguous. The CDR3 covers 11 residues. Germline V gene sequence: CDR1 SNHLY, CDR2 FYNNEI. The V end lost 8 bases, the J end lost 6 bases, and 9 bases lay between the germline ends. The CDR3 sequence: CASGLSDTQYF. The CDR3 DNA reads as TGTGCCAGCGGTCTGTCCGATACGCAGTATTTT.

The chain couples TRBV9 to TRBJ2-2; 9 bases are a match to TRBD1. Per the germline V gene, CDR1 is SGDLS and CDR2 is YYNGEE. With V trimmed by 3 bases and J by 2 bases, 2 bases remained unmatched. The CDR3 sequence is 15 residues long. This CDR3 is CASSAQGANTGELFF. The CDR3 bases are TGTGCCAGCAGCGCACAGGGGGCAAACACCGGGGAGCTGTTTTTT.

The genes are TRBV18 and TRBJ1-5; the D gene is possibly TRBD1 (5 bases). Trimming removed 2 bases from V and 4 bases from J, with 15 bases in between. The CDR3 has 16 amino acids. Germline values: CDR1 KGHSH, CDR2 LQKENI. The CDR3 spells CASSPGKVGPNQPQHF. The DNA for the CDR3 is TGTGCCAGCTCACCAGGAAAGGTGGGGCCTAATCAGCCCCAGCATTTT.

The V and J genes are TRBV14 and TRBJ2-5; no clear D gene. This CDR3 is 11 amino acids long. Trimming pared 0 bases from V and 7 bases from J, leaving 3 bases between. Germline lookup yields CDR1 SGHDN and CDR2 FVKESK. The CDR3, as DNA: TGTGCCAGCAGCCAAGAAAGGACCCAGTACTTC. It codes for CASSQERTQYF.

The gene calls are TRBV6-1 and TRBJ1-1; perhaps TRBD1 as D (5 bases). CDR1 is MNHNS and CDR2 is SASEGT in the germline V gene. Between the trimmed V and J ends, which lost 5 bases and 5 bases, there was a span of 9 bases. The length of the CDR3 is 12 residues. CDR3 in amino acids: CASSSPGTEAFF. CDR3 coding DNA: TGTGCCAGCAGTTCCCCAGGGACTGAAGCTTTCTTT.

This clone was seen just once. A read error may be the cause here, since a much bigger clone is one base away. Other nucleotide sequences in the sample specify the same CDR3. This sequence joins TRBV7-2 and TRBJ1-6; tentatively, D is TRBD1 (5 bases). The germline gives CDR1 SGHTA, CDR2 FQGNSA. This CDR3 is 14 amino acids long. CDR3 loop: CASSLDGGESPLHF. CDR3 coding DNA: TGCGCCAGCAGCTTAGATGGGGGAGAGTCACCCCTCCACTTT.

This chain uses TRBV12-5 with TRBJ1-1; D possibly corresponds to TRBD1 (5 bases). The CDR3 consists of 13 residues. Trimming pared 1 base from V and 4 bases from J, leaving 7 bases between. The germline V gene has CDR1 LGHNT and CDR2 FRNRAP. The CDR3 sequence: CASGLAGGTEAFF. The CDR3 DNA reads as TGTGCTAGTGGTTTGGCGGGGGGCACTGAAGCTTTCTTT. The full variable domain, in which reference TRBV12-5 and TRBJ1-1 provide the parts outside the CDR3, is DARVTQTPRHKVTEMGQEVTMRCQPILGHNTVFWYRQTMMQGLELLAYFRNRAPLDDSGMPKDRFSAEMPDATLATLKIQPSEPRDSAVYFCASGLAGGTEAFFGQGTRLTVV.

This clone was counted once. V usage is TRBV7-6 and J usage is TRBJ2-3; 7 bases match TRBD2. The germline gives CDR1 SGHVS, CDR2 FNYEAQ. V trimming: 0 bases; J trimming: 6 bases; junction bases outside the gene matches: 12. This CDR3 spans 17 amino acids. The chain's CDR3 is CASSLAVWGRVRDTQYF. In nucleotides, the CDR3 is TGTGCCAGCAGCTTAGCAGTTTGGGGGAGGGTCCGGGATACGCAGTATTTT. Filled out from reference TRBV7-6 and TRBJ2-3, the complete variable domain reads GAGVSQSPRYKVTKRGQDVALRCDPISGHVSLYWYRQALGQGPEFLTYFNYEAQQDKSGLPNDRFSAERPEGSISTLTIQRTEQRDSAMYRCASSLAVWGRVRDTQYFGPGTRLTVL.

The J gene is TRBJ1-1, the V gene TRBV28, with D unclear. CDR1 and CDR2 from the germline V gene are MDHEN and SYDVKM. The length of the CDR3 is 13 residues. V shed 1 base and J shed 11 bases, with 14 bases lying between them. The chain's CDR3 is CASSLLREFGAFF. The CDR3 DNA reads TGTGCCAGCAGTTTATTACGGGAATTTGGGGCTTTCTTT.

The chain joins TRBV7-8 to TRBJ1-6; 9 nucleotides match TRBD1. Germline CDR1 is SGHVS and CDR2 is FQNEAQ. CDR3 size: 17 residues. V gave up 2 bases and J gave up 9 bases; unmatched junction bases: 11. Written as DNA, the CDR3 is TGTGCCAGCAGCTTATTCAGCCAAGGGACAGGGTCTTCACCCCTCCACTTT. Protein: CASSLFSQGTGSSPLHF.

The rearrangement joins TRBV7-8 to TRBJ2-7, with a weak D call TRBD2 (6 bases). Germline V gene sequence: CDR1 SGHVS, CDR2 FQNEAQ. The CDR3 contains 16 residues. V lost 0 bases and J lost 3, with 15 bases in between. The CDR3 here is CASSLAPAGLGYEQYF. CDR3 DNA: TGTGCCAGCAGCTTAGCCCCCGCGGGGCTCGGCTACGAGCAGTACTTC. The full variable domain, completed using reference TRBV7-8 and TRBJ2-7, is GAGVSQSPRYKVAKRGQDVALRCDPISGHVSLFWYQQALGQGPEFLTYFQNEAQLDKSGLPSDRFFAERPEGSVSTLKIQRTQQEDSAVYLCASSLAPAGLGYEQYFGPGTRLTVT.

The chain combines TRBV6-5 with TRBJ1-5, with 8 bases matching TRBD1. Germline V gene lookup returns CDR1 MNHEY and CDR2 SVGAGI. With V trimmed by 4 bases and J by 9 bases, 5 bases remained unmatched. The CDR3 loop spans 13 amino acids. The CDR3: CASSSDRGRPQHF. The CDR3 DNA follows: TGTGCCAGCAGTTCCGACAGGGGAAGGCCCCAGCATTTT.

The CDR3: CASSQIRLAGSNEQYF. For the CDR3, the DNA is TGTGCCAGCAGCCAAATCAGACTAGCGGGATCCAACGAGCAGTACTTC. The V call is TRBV13, the J call TRBJ2-5; 11 nucleotides match TRBD2. Gene TRBJ2-7 matches the end of the DNA better, so the J call may be wrong. Germline CDR1 and CDR2: PRHDT and FYEKMQ (reference sequence). The CDR3 is made up of 16 amino acids.

The chain combines TRBV19 with TRBJ2-1; D is unresolved. Deletions cut 6 bases from V and 9 bases from J, with 15 bases between. This CDR3 has 13 residues. Germline loops: CDR1 LNHDA, CDR2 SQIVND (reference sequence). CDR3 protein: CASSPRQVSEQFF. The CDR3 DNA sequence: TGTGCCAGTAGCCCGAGGCAGGTCAGTGAGCAGTTCTTC. The full variable domain, completed using reference TRBV19 and TRBJ2-1, is DGGITQSPKYLFRKEGQNVTLSCEQNLNHDAMYWYRQDPGQGLRLIYYSQIVNDFQKGDIAEGYSVSREKKESFPLTVTSAQKNPTAFYLCASSPRQVSEQFFGPGTRLTVL.

This chain uses TRBV19 with TRBJ1-1; D gene ambiguous. CDR3 length: 15 residues. V lost 1 base, J lost 1 base, and 10 bases lay in between. CDR1 LNHDA and CDR2 SQIVND come from the germline V gene (reference sequence). The CDR3 spells CASSIVLASNTEAFF. CDR3 nucleotides: TGTGCCAGTAGTATAGTCCTGGCCTCGAACACTGAAGCTTTCTTT.

The chain couples TRBV7-3 to TRBJ1-1; TRBD1 is a possible D gene (5 bases). V was shortened by 5 bases and J by 0 bases, with 16 bases between the two germline ends. Germline CDR1 reads SGHTA; CDR2 reads FQGTGA. The CDR3 covers 16 residues. CDR3 loop: CASSPTGLTMNTEAFF. As DNA, the CDR3 is TGTGCCAGCAGCCCTACAGGTCTGACAATGAACACTGAAGCTTTCTTT.

This rearrangement joins TRBV4-1 to TRBJ2-3, with D perhaps being TRBD1 or TRBD2 (5 bases each). This CDR3 is 15 amino acids long. V lost 0 bases to trimming and J lost 6 bases, with 13 bases between them. Per germline, CDR1 MGHRA and CDR2 YSYEKL. For the CDR3, the DNA is TGCGCCAGCAGCCAAGAGGGGGTACGGTCGGATACGCAGTATTTT. The encoded protein is CASSQEGVRSDTQYF.

The genes are TRBV28 and TRBJ1-4, with no clear D. The CDR3 runs 13 residues. Between the trimmed V and J ends, which lost 7 bases and 2 bases, there was a span of 8 bases. Per germline, CDR1 MDHEN and CDR2 SYDVKM. The CDR3: CASIRNTNEKLFF. In DNA form, the CDR3 reads TGTGCCAGCATCAGGAACACTAATGAAAAACTGTTTTTT.

This chain connects TRBV28 to TRBJ2-1; D perhaps matches TRBD2 (5 bases). Trimming left V 6 bases short and J 10 bases short, with 16 bases between. Germline V gene sequence: CDR1 MDHEN, CDR2 SYDVKM. This CDR3 region has 13 residues. The CDR3 DNA reads as TGTGCCAGCAGCTCGGACTCGGCCAGGGAGCAGTTCTTC. Its translation: CASSSDSAREQFF.

This rearrangement joins TRBV28 to TRBJ1-2; 9 bases line up with TRBD1. Germline CDR1 reads MDHEN; CDR2 reads SYDVKM. The ends lost 4 bases at V and 4 bases at J; junction bases unmatched: 10. The CDR3 spans 16 residues. The DNA for the CDR3 is TGTGCCAGCAGTTGGGCCACAGGGGGCGCCAGCTATGGCTACACCTTC. Translated, it gives CASSWATGGASYGYTF.